What follows are 19 T cell receptor beta chains derived from one specimen sequenced in a study of CD8 T cells in ankylosing spondylitis listed by TCRdb under 2017. Library construction relied on 5' RACE. The instrument was an Illumina HiSeq 2500. Starting from the raw public reads, TCRdb applied fastp trimming at Q25, assembled clones with MiXCR and retained in-frame beta chains. Every entry covers one CDR3 protein and lists the most common genes and DNA from its rows. The sample yields about 310,000 distinct CDR3 sequences; 20% to 25% were counted once. The ten largest clones add up to around 3.2% of the sample. Sequencing used blood, either unsorted or a sorted T cell fraction (not recorded which). These receptors were obtained from a female donor with ankylosing spondylitis or in good health (not recorded which).

This chain uses TRBV30 with TRBJ2-1, with D hard to call. The CDR3 contains 12 residues. Deletions cut 2 bases from V and 8 bases from J, with 10 bases between. Per the germline V gene, CDR1 is GTSNPN and CDR2 is SVGIG (reference sequence). Here the CDR3 reads CAWSIHVYEQFF. The CDR3 nucleotides are TGTGCCTGGAGTATCCACGTATATGAGCAGTTCTTC. Using reference TRBV30 and TRBJ2-1 for the parts outside the CDR3, the full variable domain is SQTIHQWPATLVQPVGSPLSLECTVEGTSNPNLYWYRQAAGRGLQLLFYSVGIGQISSEVPQNLSASRPQDRQFILSSKKLLLSDSGFYLCAWSIHVYEQFFGPGTRLTVL.

J is TRBJ1-3 and V is TRBV30; possibly TRBD1 for D (6 bases). V was clipped by 4 bases and J by 0 bases, with 13 bases between them. This CDR3 region has 15 residues. Germline V gene lookup returns CDR1 GTSNPN and CDR2 SVGIG (reference sequence). The CDR3 region is CAWMNRVDSGNTIYF. The CDR3, as DNA: TGTGCCTGGATGAACAGGGTGGACTCTGGAAACACCATATATTTT.

This clonotype came up many times. The chain links TRBV7-2 to TRBJ1-2, with 8 bases lining up with TRBD1. CDR3 size: 14 residues. Trimming at V came to 7 bases and at J to 10 bases, leaving 14 bases not matched to a gene. Germline assignment: CDR1 SGHTA and CDR2 FQGNSA. As DNA, the CDR3 is TGTGCCAGCACCTTGCAGGGGACAGGAAAGGTCTACACCTTC. Its protein is CASTLQGTGKVYTF.

The chain combines TRBV5-4 with TRBJ2-7, with 10 nucleotides matching TRBD2. Germline V lookup: CDR1 SGHNT, CDR2 YYREEE (reference sequence). This CDR3 is built from 13 residues. The ends lost 4 bases at V and 7 bases at J; junction bases unmatched: 5. The CDR3 DNA follows: TGTGCCAGCAGCCTGGGACTAGCGCGGGAGCAGTACTTC. Protein sequence: CASSLGLAREQYF.

The V call is TRBV20-1, the J call TRBJ2-5, with 10 bases that match TRBD2. This CDR3 is built from 18 residues. The germline CDR1 and CDR2 sequences are DFQATT and SNEGSKA (reference sequence). J lost 4 bases, V lost 0 bases, and 14 bases had no gene match. DNA of the CDR3: TGCAGTGCTAGAGATCTTCGGCCAGTCGGACTAGCGGTAGAGACCCAGTACTTC. Protein sequence: CSARDLRPVGLAVETQYF.

The chain combines TRBV15 with TRBJ2-5; D is tentatively TRBD1 or TRBD2 (6 bases each). The V end lost 1 base, the J end lost 4 bases, and 16 bases lay between the germline ends. The CDR3 contains 16 residues. Germline CDR1 is LNHNV and CDR2 is YYDKDF (reference sequence). Here the CDR3 reads CATSRGSGALLETQYF. DNA for the CDR3: TGTGCCACCAGCAGAGGTTCGGGGGCACTACTAGAGACCCAGTACTTC. The variable domain in full, with the rest retrieved from reference TRBV15 and TRBJ2-5, is DAMVIQNPRYQVTQFGKPVTLSCSQTLNHNVMYWYQQKSSQAPKLLFHYYDKDFNNEADTPDNFQSRRPNTSFCFLDIRSPGLGDTAMYLCATSRGSGALLETQYFGPGTRLLVL.

In this sample, this clonotype turned up a few times. This chain links TRBV29-1 with TRBJ1-1; maybe TRBD1 (6 bases). The V end was cut by 6 bases, the J end by 2 bases, with 19 bases between. In germline, CDR1 is SQVTM, CDR2 ANQGSEA. This CDR3 region has 15 residues. The DNA of the CDR3 is TGCAGCGTCCGAAGAGGGGGACTAGTTAACACTGAAGCTTTCTTT. This encodes CSVRRGGLVNTEAFF.

The chain is built from TRBV4-2 and TRBJ2-7; D possibly corresponds to TRBD1 (5 bases). V lost 1 base, J lost 3 bases, and 7 bases lay in between. CDR1 is LGHNA and CDR2 is YNFKEQ in the germline V gene. There are 13 residues in the CDR3. As DNA, the CDR3 is TGTGCCAGCAGCCAAGGGGGCGACTACGAGCAGTACTTC. Protein sequence: CASSQGGDYEQYF.

The chain has TRBV6-5 and TRBJ1-2, with D unresolved. The CDR3 length is 12 residues. Per the germline V gene, CDR1 is MNHEY and CDR2 is SVGAGI. The V end was cut by 8 bases, the J end by 3 bases, with 10 bases between. The CDR3 DNA reads TGTGCCAGCTGGGTGGGGTACTATGGCTACACCTTC. Translated, it gives CASWVGYYGYTF.

V gene TRBV5-5 combines with J gene TRBJ1-2; D remains unclear. The CDR3 has 13 amino acids. Germline V gene data show CDR1 as SGHKS and CDR2 as YYEKEE (reference sequence). The ends were cut back, 0 bases at V and 8 bases at J, with 11 bases in the middle. CDR3: CASSLGVSIGYTF. The CDR3, as DNA: TGTGCCAGCAGCTTGGGCGTTAGTATCGGCTACACCTTC.

This sequence joins TRBV7-2 and TRBJ2-5; 13 nucleotides align to TRBD2. With 5 bases clipped from V and 4 bases from J, the junction kept 7 bases outside the gene matches. The CDR3 runs 16 residues. Germline CDR1 SGHTA, CDR2 FQGNSA. The CDR3 DNA follows: TGTGCCAGCAGCACCTGGACTAGCGGGGGAGGAGAGACCCAGTACTTC. Protein: CASSTWTSGGGETQYF. Based on the CDR3 plus reference TRBV7-2 and TRBJ2-5, the full variable domain is GAGVSQSPSNKVTEKGKDVELRCDPISGHTALYWYRQSLGQGLEFLIYFQGNSAPDKSGLPSDRFSAERTGGSVSTLTIQRTQQEDSAVYLCASSTWTSGGGETQYFGPGTRLLVL.

This clonotype occurred a few times. The chain recombines TRBV7-9 with TRBJ2-5, with a weak D call TRBD1 (6 bases). Per germline, CDR1 SEHNR and CDR2 FQNEAQ (reference sequence). CDR3 length equals 13 residues. Deletions cut 5 bases from V and 2 bases from J, with 9 bases between. The CDR3: CASSADSQETQYF. In DNA form, the CDR3 reads TGTGCCAGCAGCGCGGACAGTCAAGAGACCCAGTACTTC.

The CDR3 protein is CASHLEDRTEAFF. Written as DNA, the CDR3 is TGTGCCAGTCACCTAGAGGATCGGACTGAAGCTTTCTTT. The chain uses TRBV7-2 and TRBJ1-1, with D hard to call. V was trimmed by 9 bases and J by 5 bases, leaving 16 bases between them. The germline gives CDR1 SGHTA, CDR2 FQGNSA. This CDR3 contains 13 residues.

The chain joins TRBV2 to TRBJ2-3, with TRBD2 identical over 8 bases. Germline V gene lookup returns CDR1 SNHLY and CDR2 FYNNEI. V lost 6 bases and J lost 3; bases outside the gene matches: 5. The CDR3 consists of 14 residues. The CDR3 region has the DNA TGTGCCAGCAGGAGCGGGAGTGGGACAGATACGCAGTATTTT. Translation: CASRSGSGTDTQYF.

The chain combines TRBV3-1 with TRBJ2-1; TRBD2 is a possible D gene (5 bases). CDR1 and CDR2 from the germline V gene are LGHDT and YNNKEL (reference sequence). The CDR3 is made up of 15 amino acids. The V and J ends lost 1 base and 8 bases respectively, with 15 bases between them. The DNA of the CDR3 is TGTGCCAGCAGCCAAGGGTTGATAGCGAGGGATGAGCAGTTCTTC. It yields the protein CASSQGLIARDEQFF.

This clonotype was seen a handful of times. This rearrangement joins TRBV7-9 to TRBJ1-2, with 9 bases lining up with TRBD1. CDR3 size: 15 residues. With V trimmed by 2 bases and J by 4 bases, 5 bases remained unmatched. From germline, CDR1 is SEHNR and CDR2 FQNEAQ (reference sequence). CDR3 sequence: CASSLPGQGVYGYTF. The CDR3 bases are TGTGCCAGCAGCTTACCGGGACAGGGAGTCTATGGCTACACCTTC.

As concerns this clonotype: With a much larger clone just one base away, this may be a read error. The chain uses TRBV10-3 and TRBJ2-3; TRBD2 agrees at 7 bases. This CDR3 is 13 amino acids long. Trimming removed 8 bases from V and 8 bases from J; junction bases left unmatched: 10. Germline V CDR1 and CDR2: ENHRY, SYGVKD. For the CDR3, the DNA is TGTGCCATCGCGGGGGACCCGGAGGGTACGCAGTATTTT. It codes for CAIAGDPEGTQYF.

The chain couples TRBV12-3 or TRBV12-4 to TRBJ2-2; D might be TRBD1 (6 bases). CDR3 length: 14 residues. Between the trimmed V and J ends, which lost 2 bases and 6 bases, there was a span of 10 bases. This CDR3 reads CASSLTGSPGELFF. DNA of the CDR3: TGTGCCAGCAGTTTAACAGGGAGTCCCGGGGAGCTGTTTTTT.

This clonotype was observed many times. The rearrangement links TRBV29-1 to TRBJ2-5, with TRBD2 as a possible D gene (6 bases). Germline-derived CDR1 and CDR2 are SQVTM and ANQGSEA. The CDR3 spans 12 residues. V lost 4 bases and J 1 base, leaving 7 bases between the germline ends. CDR3 region: CSVGSGQETQYF. The CDR3 nucleotides read TGCAGCGTTGGTAGCGGCCAAGAGACCCAGTACTTC. Based on the CDR3 plus reference TRBV29-1 and TRBJ2-5, the full variable domain is SAVISQKPSRDICQRGTSLTIQCQVDSQVTMMFWYRQQPGQSLTLIATANQGSEATYESGFVIDKFPISRPNLTFSTLTVSNMSPEDSSIYLCSVGSGQETQYFGPGTRLLVL.